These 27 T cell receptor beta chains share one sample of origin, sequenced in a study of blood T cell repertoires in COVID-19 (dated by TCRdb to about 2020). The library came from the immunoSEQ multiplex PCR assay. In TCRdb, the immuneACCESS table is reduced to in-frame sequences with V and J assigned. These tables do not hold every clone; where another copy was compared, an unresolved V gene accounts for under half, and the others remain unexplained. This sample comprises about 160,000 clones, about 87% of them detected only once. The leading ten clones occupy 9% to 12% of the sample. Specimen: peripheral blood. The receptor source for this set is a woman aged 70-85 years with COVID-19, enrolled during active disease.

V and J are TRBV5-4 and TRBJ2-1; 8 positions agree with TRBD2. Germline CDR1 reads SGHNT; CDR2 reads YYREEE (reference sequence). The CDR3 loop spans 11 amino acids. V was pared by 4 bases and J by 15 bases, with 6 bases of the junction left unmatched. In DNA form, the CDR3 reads TGTGCCAGCAGCCCCGGACTAGCTTTGTTCTTC. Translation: CASSPGLALFF.

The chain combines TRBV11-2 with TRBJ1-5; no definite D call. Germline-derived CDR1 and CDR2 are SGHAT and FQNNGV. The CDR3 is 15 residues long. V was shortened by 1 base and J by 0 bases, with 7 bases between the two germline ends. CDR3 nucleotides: TGTGCCAGCAGCTTAGGGGCAGATAGCAATCAGCCCCAGCATTTT. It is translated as CASSLGADSNQPQHF.

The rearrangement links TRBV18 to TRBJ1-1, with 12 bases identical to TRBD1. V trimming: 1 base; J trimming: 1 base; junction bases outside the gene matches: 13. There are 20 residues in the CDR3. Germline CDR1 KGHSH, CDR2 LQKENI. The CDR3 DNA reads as TGTGCCAGCTCACCACGCGGCTTCGGGACAGGGGGCGCCGGGAACACTGAAGCTTTCTTT. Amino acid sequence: CASSPRGFGTGGAGNTEAFF.

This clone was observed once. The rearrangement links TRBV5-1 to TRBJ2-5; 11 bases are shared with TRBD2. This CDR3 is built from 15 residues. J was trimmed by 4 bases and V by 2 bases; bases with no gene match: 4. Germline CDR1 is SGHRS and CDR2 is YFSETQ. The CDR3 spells CASSFSGGAVETQYF. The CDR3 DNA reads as TGCGCCAGCAGCTTTAGCGGGGGGGCCGTAGAGACCCAGTACTTC.

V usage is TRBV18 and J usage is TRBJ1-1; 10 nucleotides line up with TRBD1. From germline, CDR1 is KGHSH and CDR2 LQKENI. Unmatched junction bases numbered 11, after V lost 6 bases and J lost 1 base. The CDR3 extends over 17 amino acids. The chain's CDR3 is CASSRGGTGVRNTEAFF. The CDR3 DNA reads TGTGCCAGCTCCCGGGGTGGGACAGGGGTCAGGAACACTGAAGCTTTCTTT.

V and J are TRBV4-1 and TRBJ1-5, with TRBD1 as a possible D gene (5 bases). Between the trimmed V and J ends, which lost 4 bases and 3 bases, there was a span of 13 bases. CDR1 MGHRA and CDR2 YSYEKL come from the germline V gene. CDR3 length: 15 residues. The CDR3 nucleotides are TGCGCCAGCAGCCCGGGGGGTGGTAACAATCAGCCCCAGCATTTT. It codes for CASSPGGGNNQPQHF.

Here the CDR3 DNA reads TGTGCCAGCAGACGGGAGGGGCAGAGTGAAGCTTTCTTT. Translation: CASRREGQSEAFF. This rearrangement joins TRBV3-1 (or the pseudogene TRBV3-2) to TRBJ1-1; a possible D gene is TRBD1 (5 bases). Germline V gene sequence: CDR1 LGHDT, CDR2 YNNKEL (reference sequence). The length of the CDR3 is 13 residues. The V and J ends lost 6 bases and 7 bases respectively, with 15 bases between them.

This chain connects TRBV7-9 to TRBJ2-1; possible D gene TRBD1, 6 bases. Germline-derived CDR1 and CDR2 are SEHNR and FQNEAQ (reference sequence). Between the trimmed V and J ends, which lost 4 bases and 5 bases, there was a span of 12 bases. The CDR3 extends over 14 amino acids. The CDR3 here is CASSSIPGDNEQFF. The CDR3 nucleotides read TGTGCCAGCAGCTCAATCCCAGGGGACAATGAGCAGTTCTTC.

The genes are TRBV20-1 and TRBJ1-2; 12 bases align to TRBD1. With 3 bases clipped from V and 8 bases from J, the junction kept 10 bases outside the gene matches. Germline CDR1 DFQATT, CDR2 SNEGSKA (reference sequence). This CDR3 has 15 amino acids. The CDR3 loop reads CSASTPGQGAKGYTF. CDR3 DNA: TGCAGTGCTAGTACCCCGGGACAGGGGGCGAAGGGCTACACCTTC.

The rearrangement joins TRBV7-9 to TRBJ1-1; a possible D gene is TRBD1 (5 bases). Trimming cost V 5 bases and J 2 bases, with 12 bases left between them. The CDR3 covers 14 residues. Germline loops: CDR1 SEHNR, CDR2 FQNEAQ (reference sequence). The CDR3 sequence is CASSRWGENTEAFF. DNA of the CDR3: TGTGCCAGCAGCCGGTGGGGGGAAAACACTGAAGCTTTCTTT.

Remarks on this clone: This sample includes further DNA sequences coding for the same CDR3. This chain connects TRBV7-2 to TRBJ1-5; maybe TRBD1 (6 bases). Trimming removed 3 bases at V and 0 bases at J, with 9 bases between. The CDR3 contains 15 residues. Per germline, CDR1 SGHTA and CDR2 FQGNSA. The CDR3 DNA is TGTGCCAGCAGCTTGAGGGGGAATAGCAATCAGCCCCAGCATTTT. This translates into CASSLRGNSNQPQHF.

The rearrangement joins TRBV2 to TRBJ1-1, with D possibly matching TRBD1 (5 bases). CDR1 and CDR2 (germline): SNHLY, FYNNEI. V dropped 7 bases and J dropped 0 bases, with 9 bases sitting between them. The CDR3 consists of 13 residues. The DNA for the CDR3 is TGTGCCAGCACGACAGAGATGAACACTGAAGCTTTCTTT. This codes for CASTTEMNTEAFF.

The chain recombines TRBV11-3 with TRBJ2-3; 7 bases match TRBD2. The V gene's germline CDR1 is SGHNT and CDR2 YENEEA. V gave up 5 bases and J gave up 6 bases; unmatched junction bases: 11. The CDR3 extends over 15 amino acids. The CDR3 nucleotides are TGTGCCAGCAGCCCCGGGGGAGGGAACAGCGATACGCAGTATTTT. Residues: CASSPGGGNSDTQYF.

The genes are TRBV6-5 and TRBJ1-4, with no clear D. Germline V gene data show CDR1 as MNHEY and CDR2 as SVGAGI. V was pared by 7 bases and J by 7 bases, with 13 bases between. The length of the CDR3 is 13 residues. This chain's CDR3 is CASKLRGSEKLFF. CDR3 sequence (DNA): TGTGCCAGCAAGCTCAGAGGTAGTGAAAAACTGTTTTTT.

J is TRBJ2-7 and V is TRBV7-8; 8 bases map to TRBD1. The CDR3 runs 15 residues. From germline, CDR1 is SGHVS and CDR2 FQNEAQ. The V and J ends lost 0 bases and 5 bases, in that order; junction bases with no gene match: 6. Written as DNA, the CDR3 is TGTGCCAGCAGCTTAGCGGGCAGGGGGCCGAACGAGCAGTACTTC. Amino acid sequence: CASSLAGRGPNEQYF.

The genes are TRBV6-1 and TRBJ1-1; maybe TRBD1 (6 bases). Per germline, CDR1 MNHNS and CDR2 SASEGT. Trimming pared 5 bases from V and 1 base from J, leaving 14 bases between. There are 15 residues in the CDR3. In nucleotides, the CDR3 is TGTGCCAGCAGTCCCCACAGGGAGGGGAACACTGAAGCTTTCTTT. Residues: CASSPHREGNTEAFF.

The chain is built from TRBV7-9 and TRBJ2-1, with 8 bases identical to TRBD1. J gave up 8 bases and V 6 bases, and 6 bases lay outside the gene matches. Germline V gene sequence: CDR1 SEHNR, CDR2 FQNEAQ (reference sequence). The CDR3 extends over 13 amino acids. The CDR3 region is CASSSQGAYEQFF. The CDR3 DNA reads TGTGCCAGCAGTTCGCAGGGGGCCTATGAGCAGTTCTTC.

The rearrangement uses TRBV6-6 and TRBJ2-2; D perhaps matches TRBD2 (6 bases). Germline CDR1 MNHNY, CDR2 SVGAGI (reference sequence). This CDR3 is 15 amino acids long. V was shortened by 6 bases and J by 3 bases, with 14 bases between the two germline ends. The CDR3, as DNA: TGTGCCAGCAGGCCTCCCGGAGGGGACACCGGGGAGCTGTTTTTT. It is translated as CASRPPGGDTGELFF.

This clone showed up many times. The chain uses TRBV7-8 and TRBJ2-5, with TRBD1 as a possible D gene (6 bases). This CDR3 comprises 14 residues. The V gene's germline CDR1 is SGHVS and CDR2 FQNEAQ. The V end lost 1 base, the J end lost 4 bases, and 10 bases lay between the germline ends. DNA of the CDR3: TGTGCCAGCAGCTTAGACAGGGTTTTAGAGACCCAGTACTTC. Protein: CASSLDRVLETQYF.

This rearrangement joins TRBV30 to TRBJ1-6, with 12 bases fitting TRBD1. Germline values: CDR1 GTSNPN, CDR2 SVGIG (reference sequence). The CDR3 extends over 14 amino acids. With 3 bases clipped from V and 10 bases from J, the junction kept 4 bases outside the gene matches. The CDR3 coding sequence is TGTGCCTGGAGGGGACAGGGGGCACAGTCACCCCTCCACTTT. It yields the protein CAWRGQGAQSPLHF.

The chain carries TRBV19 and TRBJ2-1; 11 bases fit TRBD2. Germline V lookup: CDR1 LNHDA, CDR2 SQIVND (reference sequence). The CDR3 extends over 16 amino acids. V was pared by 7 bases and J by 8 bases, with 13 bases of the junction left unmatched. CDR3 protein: CASTLGVAGGRDEQFF. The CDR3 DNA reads TGTGCCAGTACCCTGGGGGTAGCGGGGGGGCGCGATGAGCAGTTCTTC.

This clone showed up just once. CDR3 protein: CASSLDGSSYEQYF. In DNA, the CDR3 is TGCGCCAGCAGCTTGGATGGCAGCTCCTACGAGCAGTACTTC. The rearrangement links TRBV5-1 to TRBJ2-7; D unclear. Germline lookup yields CDR1 SGHRS and CDR2 YFSETQ. The CDR3 runs 14 residues. The V end was cut by 0 bases, the J end by 0 bases, with 7 bases between. Combining the CDR3 with reference TRBV5-1 and TRBJ2-7 gives the whole variable domain KAGVTQTPRYLIKTRGQQVTLSCSPISGHRSVSWYQQTPGQGLQFLFEYFSETQRNKGNFPGRFSGRQFSNSRSEMNVSTLELGDSALYLCASSLDGSSYEQYFGPGTRLTVT.

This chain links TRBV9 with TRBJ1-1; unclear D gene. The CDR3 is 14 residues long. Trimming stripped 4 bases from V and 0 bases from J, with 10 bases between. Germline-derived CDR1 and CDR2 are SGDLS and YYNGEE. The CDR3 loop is CASSSLGLNTEAFF. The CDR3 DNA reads TGTGCCAGCAGCTCCCTTGGCCTGAACACTGAAGCTTTCTTT.

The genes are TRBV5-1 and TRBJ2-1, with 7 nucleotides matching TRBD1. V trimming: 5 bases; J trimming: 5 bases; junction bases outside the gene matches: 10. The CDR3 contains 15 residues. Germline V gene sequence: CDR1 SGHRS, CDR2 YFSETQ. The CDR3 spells CASSWDSRPHNEQFF. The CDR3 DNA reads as TGCGCCAGCAGTTGGGACAGCCGCCCCCACAATGAGCAGTTCTTC.

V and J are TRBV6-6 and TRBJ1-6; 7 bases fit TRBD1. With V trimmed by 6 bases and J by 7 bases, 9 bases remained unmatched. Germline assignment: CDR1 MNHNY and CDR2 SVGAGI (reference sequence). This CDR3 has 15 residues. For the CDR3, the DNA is TGTGCCAGCAGCAGGACAGGCCCCTTGAATTCACCCCTCCACTTT. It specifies CASSRTGPLNSPLHF.

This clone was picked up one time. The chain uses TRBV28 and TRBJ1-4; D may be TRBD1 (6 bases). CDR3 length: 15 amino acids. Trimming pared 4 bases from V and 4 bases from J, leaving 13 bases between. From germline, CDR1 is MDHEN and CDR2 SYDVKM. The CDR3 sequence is CASSYETGGNEKLFF. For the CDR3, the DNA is TGTGCCAGCAGTTACGAGACAGGTGGTAATGAAAAACTGTTTTTT.

The CDR3 DNA is TGTGCCAGCTTCAAGAGGGACAGATCGGTCAATGAGCAGTTCTTC. Its protein is CASFKRDRSVNEQFF. The chain is built from TRBV5-4 and TRBJ2-1, with 7 bases fitting TRBD1. Germline loops: CDR1 SGHNT, CDR2 YYREEE (reference sequence). CDR3 length: 15 residues. J lost 6 bases, V lost 7 bases, and 13 bases had no gene match. Full variable domain (rest looked up from reference TRBV5-4 and TRBJ2-1): ETGVTQSPTHLIKTRGQQVTLRCSSQSGHNTVSWYQQALGQGPQFIFQYYREEENGRGNFPPRFSGLQFPNYSSELNVNALELDDSALYLCASFKRDRSVNEQFFGPGTRLTVL.